Detailed here is one T cell receptor beta chain. This sample was included in a study of neurological immune-mediated disorders. Using its own MiXCR run on the 5' RACE reads, TCRdb lists one record per CDR3 protein. The table includes tens of thousands of distinct CDR3 sequences, 10% detected once. Germline CDR1 KGHDR, CDR2 SFDVKD. The V and J ends lost 3 bases and 4 bases respectively, with 9 bases between them. This CDR3 is built from 14 residues. Material for sequencing was PBMCs. This receptor was taken from a man aged 40-55 years in good health. This chain joins TRBV24-1 and TRBJ2-1; tentative D call: TRBD2 (5 bases). In DNA form, the CDR3 reads TGTGCCACCAGTGATGGCGGACTGTACAATGAGCAGTTCTTC. It translates to CATSDGGLYNEQFF.